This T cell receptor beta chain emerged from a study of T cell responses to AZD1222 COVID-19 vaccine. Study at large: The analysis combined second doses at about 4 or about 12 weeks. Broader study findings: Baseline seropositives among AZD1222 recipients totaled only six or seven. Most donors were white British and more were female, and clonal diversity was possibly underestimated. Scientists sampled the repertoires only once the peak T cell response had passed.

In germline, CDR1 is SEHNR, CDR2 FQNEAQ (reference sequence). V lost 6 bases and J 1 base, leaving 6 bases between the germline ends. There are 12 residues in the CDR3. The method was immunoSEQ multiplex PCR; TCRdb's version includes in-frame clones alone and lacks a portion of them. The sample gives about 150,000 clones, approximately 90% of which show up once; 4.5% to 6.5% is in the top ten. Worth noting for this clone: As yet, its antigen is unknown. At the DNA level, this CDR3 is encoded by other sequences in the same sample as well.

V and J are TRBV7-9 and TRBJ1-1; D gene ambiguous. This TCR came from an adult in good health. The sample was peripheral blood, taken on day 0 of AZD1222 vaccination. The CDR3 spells CASSRPNTEAFF. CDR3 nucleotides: TGTGCCAGCAGTAGACCGAACACTGAAGCTTTCTTT.